This T cell receptor (beta chain) is from a study of T cell responses to AZD1222 COVID-19 vaccine (dated by TCRdb to the early 2020s). With respect to the entire study: TCR sequencing covered fewer than 250 trial participants: 200 to 220 given two doses of AZD1222 and around 26 given two doses of MenACWY control vaccine. Trial participants were enrolled by age into subgroups of 18-55, 56-69 and 70-plus years, and around 150, 28 and 57 TCR-sequenced participants, respectively, were included in these subgroups. What the authors observed across the whole study: A significant rise in spike-specific TCR breadth and depth was observed after two AZD1222 doses relative to day 0 and relative to MenACWY recipients. Most participants were white British and females outnumbered males, and the authors suggested that clonal diversity may have been underestimated. In the small 56-69-year group, the increase in depth fell short of significance, most likely because of low power. No day 14 peak-response samples were available, so repertoires were characterized only after the peak T cell response. Nearly half of unique spike-specific TCRs reportedly recognized epitopes outside regions mutated in the B.1.351 and B.1.1.7 variants. Conclusions about previously exposed vaccinees are limited because only six or seven AZD1222 recipients were SARS-CoV-2 seropositive at baseline. Vaccine-associated CD4 TCRs spanned the whole spike protein, with dominant responses in regions 160-218 and 743-854.

Germline trimming amounts to 6 bases on V and 10 bases on J, with 6 as the count of junction bases outside the gene matches. Including the terminal cysteine and phenylalanine, the CDR3 comprises 13 residues. Only the CDR3 part of the read is kept: 39 bases, read in frame from the first base. According to the germline V gene (reference sequence), CDR1 reads LNHDA and CDR2 reads SQIVND. The CDR3 regions of human TCRbeta chains were analyzed by immunosequencing. As for how the authors treated the data: TCRs in the repertoires were compared against a reference library of SARS-CoV-2-specific TCRs that had been generated with the MIRA antigen-specificity platform. Breadth was defined as the fraction of unique TCRs that were SARS-CoV-2-associated, and depth was defined as the fraction of total T cells that were SARS-CoV-2-associated. Using the MIRA data, each spike-specific TCR was mapped to the spike region that the TCR reacts to and placed in a CD4 or CD8 class. Log10-transformed breadth and depth values were compared by one-way ANOVA with Sidak's multiple comparisons tests. This is the immuneACCESS table as TCRdb keeps it, with only in-frame sequences that have V and J called. A part of the clones is gone; compared with another copy, unresolved V genes explain less than half, and the rest is unexplained. V, J and clone size were drawn from that table, and D and trimming were deduced from the DNA. The sample has 150,000 or so clones on record, roughly 92% of them singletons. Under 6% of the sample comes from the top ten.

Comment on this clone: Which antigen it targets is not known. Base qualities are not at hand, and no much larger clone is one base apart.

Sample time point, as interpreted from the label and publication: about 28 days (+/-7) after the second vaccine dose. AZD1222 recipients whose second dose came at about 4 weeks and those whose second dose came at about 12 weeks were combined into one group, since spike-specific TCR depth and breadth did not differ between the two schedules. The vaccinee samples were drawn from two UK trials, COV001 and COV002, one of which was a single-blind randomized controlled phase 2/3 trial testing AZD1222 (ChAdOx1 nCoV-19) in healthy adults. Trial participant PBMC samples were collected at day 0 and day 28 after the second dose for TCRbeta chain sequencing.

The rearrangement joined TRBV19 to TRBJ1-4, with 9 bases in between that match TRBD1. This TCR derives from an adult who received the AZD1222 COVID-19 vaccine. The specimen was peripheral blood, collected 28 days after the second AZD1222 dose. Here the CDR3 is given as CASRMDRGGKLFF. The DNA is as follows: TGTGCCAGTAGGATGGACAGGGGAGGAAAACTGTTTTTT.